A selection of T cell receptor beta chains follows, all from one sample in a study of T cell responses to AZD1222 COVID-19 vaccine. Assay: immunoSEQ multiplex PCR; the TCRdb copy retains only in-frame clones and omits some. Of 100,000 to 110,000 clones in the sample, more than 75% were seen once. The source material was peripheral blood, sampled on day 0 of MenACWY control vaccination. The receptors here all came from an adult in good health. Both conserved end residues are part of each CDR3. Clone sizes are given selectively: once, few, many, or a class where the clone is expanded.

j_gene: TRBJ1-3
v_gene: TRBV2
abundance: NA
CDR3aa: CASSEVGNTIYF

j_gene: TRBJ2-5
v_gene: TRBV7-7
abundance: NA
CDR3aa: CASSFRSGGAGETQYF

j_gene: TRBJ1-2
v_gene: TRBV28
abundance: NA
CDR3aa: CASRPSDGDLYGYTF

j_gene: TRBJ2-4
v_gene: TRBV7-8
abundance: once
CDR3aa: CASSLGLRVSGKNIQYF

j_gene: TRBJ1-4
v_gene: TRBV7-9
abundance: NA
CDR3aa: CASSLSGGGKLFF

j_gene: TRBJ2-3
v_gene: TRBV14
abundance: NA
CDR3aa: CASSQSLKGQGEDTQYF

j_gene: TRBJ2-1
v_gene: TRBV4-1
abundance: NA
CDR3aa: CASSQDEWGWSYNEQFF

j_gene: TRBJ2-7
v_gene: TRBV19
abundance: NA
CDR3aa: CASSIGQASEQYF

j_gene: TRBJ2-3
v_gene: TRBV19
abundance: NA
CDR3aa: CASSWIRDRVTDTQYF

j_gene: TRBJ2-1
v_gene: TRBV4-1
abundance: few
CDR3aa: CASSRVGPGLVVRDEQFF

j_gene: TRBJ1-6
v_gene: TRBV5-1
abundance: NA
CDR3aa: CASQLRPGTSSYNSPLHF

j_gene: TRBJ2-5
v_gene: TRBV9
abundance: once
CDR3aa: CASSVGQTKETQYF

j_gene: TRBJ1-4
v_gene: TRBV28
abundance: NA
CDR3aa: CASSGNRADNEKLFF

j_gene: TRBJ1-1
v_gene: TRBV7-2
abundance: NA
CDR3aa: CASSRSRGGTEAFF

j_gene: TRBJ2-7
v_gene: TRBV7-2
abundance: NA
CDR3aa: CASSLAQGIYEQYF

j_gene: TRBJ1-2
v_gene: TRBV30
abundance: NA
CDR3aa: CAWLPHFEDGYTF

j_gene: TRBJ2-5
v_gene: TRBV19
abundance: NA
CDR3aa: CASSIGQGRETQYF

j_gene: TRBJ1-2
v_gene: TRBV19
abundance: few
CDR3aa: CASSPRGQTYGYTF

j_gene: TRBJ2-2
v_gene: TRBV3-1/TRBV3-2
abundance: NA
CDR3aa: CASSQDGGRELFF

j_gene: TRBJ1-2
v_gene: TRBV6-5
abundance: NA
CDR3aa: CASSPGTMAGYTF

j_gene: TRBJ2-4
v_gene: TRBV4-1
abundance: NA
CDR3aa: CASSHPPTGDIQYF

j_gene: TRBJ1-5
v_gene: TRBV2
abundance: NA
CDR3aa: CASSGGQDNQPQHF

j_gene: TRBJ2-5
v_gene: TRBV7-9
abundance: NA
CDR3aa: CASSLMTGETQYF

j_gene: TRBJ1-6
v_gene: TRBV30
abundance: NA
CDR3aa: CAWSYLRGSPLHF

j_gene: TRBJ2-5
v_gene: TRBV5-4
abundance: NA
CDR3aa: CASSGEGETQYF

j_gene: TRBJ1-1
v_gene: TRBV7-8
abundance: once
CDR3aa: CASSVGTGSLFNTEAFF

j_gene: TRBJ1-1
v_gene: TRBV7-2
abundance: NA
CDR3aa: CASSPQGMGTEAFF

j_gene: TRBJ1-3
v_gene: TRBV7-2
abundance: once
CDR3aa: CASSGDRRLAGNTIYF

j_gene: TRBJ1-5
v_gene: TRBV28
abundance: NA
CDR3aa: CASMTEDLWAQHF

j_gene: TRBJ2-7
v_gene: TRBV19
abundance: NA
CDR3aa: CASSIGWPSYEQYF

j_gene: TRBJ2-7
v_gene: TRBV5-1
abundance: once
CDR3aa: CASSPTPGQGYGEQYF

j_gene: TRBJ1-4
v_gene: TRBV3-1/TRBV3-2
abundance: NA
CDR3aa: CASSVGNSITNEKLFF

j_gene: TRBJ2-3
v_gene: TRBV7-2
abundance: NA
CDR3aa: CASSSTGTHTQYF

j_gene: TRBJ2-1
v_gene: TRBV9
abundance: NA
CDR3aa: CASSTSRSSGGGNEQFF

j_gene: TRBJ1-2
v_gene: TRBV28
abundance: NA
CDR3aa: CASSSPKIGQGTILPNYGYTF

j_gene: TRBJ1-6
v_gene: TRBV5-1
abundance: NA
CDR3aa: CASSFAGSNSPLHF

j_gene: TRBJ1-2
v_gene: TRBV7-2
abundance: NA
CDR3aa: CASSLDVANYGYTF

j_gene: TRBJ1-2
v_gene: TRBV4-1
abundance: NA
CDR3aa: CATTPGANYGYTF

j_gene: TRBJ1-1
v_gene: TRBV29-1
abundance: NA
CDR3aa: CSAWKGTVYTEAFF

j_gene: TRBJ2-7
v_gene: TRBV7-2
abundance: once
CDR3aa: CASSLGGTGVYEQYF

j_gene: TRBJ1-5
v_gene: TRBV19
abundance: NA
CDR3aa: CASTRGSDQPQHF

j_gene: TRBJ2-5
v_gene: TRBV21-1
abundance: NA
CDR3aa: CASALRTGGQETQYF

j_gene: TRBJ2-5
v_gene: TRBV19
abundance: NA
CDR3aa: CASSMREETQYF

j_gene: TRBJ1-1
v_gene: TRBV9
abundance: NA
CDR3aa: CASSVAPTGTEAFF

j_gene: TRBJ2-1
v_gene: TRBV3-1/TRBV3-2
abundance: NA
CDR3aa: CASSQPGGRGSYNEQFF

j_gene: TRBJ1-5
v_gene: TRBV15
abundance: NA
CDR3aa: CATSSPPSRAIYSNQPQHF

j_gene: TRBJ2-2
v_gene: TRBV10-1
abundance: NA
CDR3aa: CASISSTSYGELFF

j_gene: TRBJ1-1
v_gene: TRBV5-1
abundance: NA
CDR3aa: CASSPRSLMNTEAFF